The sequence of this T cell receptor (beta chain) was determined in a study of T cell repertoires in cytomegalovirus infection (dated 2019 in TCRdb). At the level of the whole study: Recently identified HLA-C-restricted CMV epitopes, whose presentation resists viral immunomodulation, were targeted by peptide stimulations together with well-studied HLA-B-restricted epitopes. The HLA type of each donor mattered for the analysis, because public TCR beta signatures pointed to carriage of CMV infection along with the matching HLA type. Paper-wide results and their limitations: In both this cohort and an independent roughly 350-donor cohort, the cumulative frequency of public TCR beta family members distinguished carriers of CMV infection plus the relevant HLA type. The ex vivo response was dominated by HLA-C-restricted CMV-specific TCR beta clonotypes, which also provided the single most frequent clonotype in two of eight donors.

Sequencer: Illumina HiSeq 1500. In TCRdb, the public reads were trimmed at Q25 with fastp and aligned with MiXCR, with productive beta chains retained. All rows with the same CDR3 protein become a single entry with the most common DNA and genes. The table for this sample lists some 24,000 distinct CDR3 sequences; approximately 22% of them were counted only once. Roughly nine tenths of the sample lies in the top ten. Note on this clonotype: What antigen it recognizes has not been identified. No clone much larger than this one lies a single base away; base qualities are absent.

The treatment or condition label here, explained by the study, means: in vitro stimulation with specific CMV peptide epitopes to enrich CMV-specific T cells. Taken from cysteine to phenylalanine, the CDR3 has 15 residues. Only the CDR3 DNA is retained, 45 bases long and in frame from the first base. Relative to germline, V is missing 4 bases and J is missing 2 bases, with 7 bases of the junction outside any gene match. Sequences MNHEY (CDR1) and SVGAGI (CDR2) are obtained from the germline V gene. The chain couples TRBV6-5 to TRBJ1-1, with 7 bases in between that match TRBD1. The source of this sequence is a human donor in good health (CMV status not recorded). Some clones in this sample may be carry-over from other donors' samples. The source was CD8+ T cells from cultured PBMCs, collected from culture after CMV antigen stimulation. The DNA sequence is TGTGCCAGCAGTTCCACCGGGACAGAAAACACTGAAGCTTTCTTT. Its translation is CASSSTGTENTEAFF.